This T cell receptor (beta chain) was recorded in a study of beta chain features in type 1 diabetes. Germline loops: CDR1 SEHNR, CDR2 FQNEAQ (reference sequence). The V gene lost 7 bases and the J gene lost 9 bases, with 19 bases spanning the gap. CDR3 length: 14 residues. Isolated RNA was reverse transcribed in full, so expressed TCRB transcripts were sequenced. The assay was immunoSEQ multiplex PCR, and TCRdb's table has in-frame clones only and misses some. The sample contains under 250,000 clones, 25% to 35% of which appear only once. The V and J genes are TRBV7-9 and TRBJ2-1, with D unclear. Sequencing was carried out using central memory CD4+ T cells from blood. This TCR came from a man aged 25 to 45 in good health. CDR3 coding DNA: TGTGCCAGCAACCTGAACCCAGGCCTCGGTGAGCAGTTCTTC. Protein: CASNLNPGLGEQFF.